The clone carrying this T cell receptor beta chain showed up just a few times. V shed 0 bases and J shed 7 bases, with 11 bases lying between them. Germline V gives CDR1 SGHRS, CDR2 YFSETQ. The CDR3 loop spans 15 amino acids. This entry belongs to a study of blood T cells in healthy people across ages. Next came a second PCR, run for about 7 to 11 cycles, which used a sample-barcoded 5' primer along with a J-beta primer mix. TCRdb processed the 5' RACE reads anew with MiXCR; each CDR3 protein has one entry. The data contain approximately 810,000 distinct CDR3 sequences, under 40% of them singletons. Per sample, no less than 6 micrograms of total RNA were extracted.

What was sequenced was blood. The TCR sequence derives from a man between 18 and 35 years old in good health. The rearrangement links TRBV5-1 to TRBJ1-6; possibly TRBD1 for D (5 bases). CDR3 bases: TGCGCCAGCAGCTTGGAGGACGGGGGAAATTCACCCCTCCACTTT. This encodes CASSLEDGGNSPLHF.